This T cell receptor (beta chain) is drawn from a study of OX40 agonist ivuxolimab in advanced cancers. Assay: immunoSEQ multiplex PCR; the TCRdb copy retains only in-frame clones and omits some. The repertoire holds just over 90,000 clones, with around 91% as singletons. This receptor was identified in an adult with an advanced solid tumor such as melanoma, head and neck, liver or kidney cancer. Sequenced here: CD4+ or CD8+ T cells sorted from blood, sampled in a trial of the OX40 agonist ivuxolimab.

CDR3 sequence reads: CASSEARRIDEQYF. CDR3 nucleotides: TGTGCCAGCAGTGAAGCGAGGAGAATCGACGAGCAGTACTTC. The chain recombines TRBV6-1 with TRBJ2-7; D gene ambiguous. The ends were cut back, 0 bases at V and 5 bases at J, with 11 bases in the middle. Germline V CDR1 and CDR2: MNHNS, SASEGT. CDR3 length equals 14 residues.